This T cell receptor (beta chain) is drawn from a study of beta chain features in type 1 diabetes. Findings and limits, study-wide: Type 1 diabetes patients showed a moderate but significant shortening of TCRB CDR3s in all four CD4+ subsets.

This clone was picked up a small number of times. Antigen specificity is unknown. The isolated RNA, all of it, was reverse transcribed, so expressed TCRB transcripts were what got sequenced. It was found that naive, central memory and regulatory T cell samples averaged about 3.4 million reads. Assay used: immunoSEQ multiplex PCR; TCRdb lists only in-frame clones, some missing. The sample lists hundreds of thousands of clones, roughly an eighth occurring once. A CD45RO/CCR7/CD25/CD127/CD95/CD27 panel sorted naive, central memory, regulatory and stem cell-like memory CD4+ cells. Material for sequencing was naive CD4+ T cells from blood. This receptor was identified in a man aged 30-40 years with type 1 diabetes.

The CDR3 loop is CASSYGPGSYNEQFF. CDR3 nucleotides: TGTGCCAGCAGTTACGGCCCAGGATCTTACAATGAGCAGTTCTTC. The V call is TRBV6-5, the J call TRBJ2-1; D unresolved. V lost 2 bases, J lost 4 bases, and 12 bases lay in between. This CDR3 spans 15 amino acids. Germline CDR1 and CDR2: MNHEY and SVGAGI.